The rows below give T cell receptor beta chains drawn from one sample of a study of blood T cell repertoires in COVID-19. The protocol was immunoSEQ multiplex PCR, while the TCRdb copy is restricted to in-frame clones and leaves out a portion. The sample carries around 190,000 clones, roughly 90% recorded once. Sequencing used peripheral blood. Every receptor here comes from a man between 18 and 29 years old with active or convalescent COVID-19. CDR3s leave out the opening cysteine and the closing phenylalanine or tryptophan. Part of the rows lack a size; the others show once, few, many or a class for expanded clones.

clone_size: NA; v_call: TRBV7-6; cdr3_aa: ASSLGTGRDTQY
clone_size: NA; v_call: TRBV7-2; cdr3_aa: ASSPRRGNSPLH
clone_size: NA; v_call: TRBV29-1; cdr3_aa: SVGWGGYNEQF
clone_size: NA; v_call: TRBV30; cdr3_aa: AWSVQGTLNTEAF
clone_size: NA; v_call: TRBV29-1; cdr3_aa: SVESGTVGSGNTIY
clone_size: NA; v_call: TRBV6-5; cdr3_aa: AGEQGFGQPQH
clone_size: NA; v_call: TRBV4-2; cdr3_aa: ASSPGGQGVGYGYT
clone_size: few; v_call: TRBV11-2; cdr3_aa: ASSRNTDTQY
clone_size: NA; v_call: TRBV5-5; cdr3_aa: ASSLDPRGNQPQH
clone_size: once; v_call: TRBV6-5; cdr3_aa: ASRSPSGDTQY
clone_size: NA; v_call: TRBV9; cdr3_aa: ASSAGLATTDTQY
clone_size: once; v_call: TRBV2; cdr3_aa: ASSGTGNGNSPLH
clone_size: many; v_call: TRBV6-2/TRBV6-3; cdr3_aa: ASSYSTSTDTQY
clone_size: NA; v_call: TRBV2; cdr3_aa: ASSSDRNPDTQY
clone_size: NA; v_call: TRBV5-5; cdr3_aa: ASSSLSGVSTEAF
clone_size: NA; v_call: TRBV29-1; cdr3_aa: SSRDRDTEAF
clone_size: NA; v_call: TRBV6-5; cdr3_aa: ASTKGTDYGYT
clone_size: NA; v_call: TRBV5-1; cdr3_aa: ASSTRDRGLKTGELF
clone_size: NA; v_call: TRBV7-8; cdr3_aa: ASSLTDRFYGYT
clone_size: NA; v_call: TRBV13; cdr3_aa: ASSSTSGGPDTQY
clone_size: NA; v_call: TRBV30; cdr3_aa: AWSVGETGGADGYT
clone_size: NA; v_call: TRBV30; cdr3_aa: AWSAGATNEKLF
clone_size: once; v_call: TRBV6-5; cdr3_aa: ASSYSRGGNYEQY
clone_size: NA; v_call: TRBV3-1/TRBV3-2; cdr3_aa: ASSPRGGEPPQH
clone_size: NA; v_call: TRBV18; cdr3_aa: ASSPRGGEPQH
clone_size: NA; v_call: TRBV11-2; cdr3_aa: ASSLGQGALGEKLF
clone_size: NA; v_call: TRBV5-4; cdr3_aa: ASSLGGREEKLF
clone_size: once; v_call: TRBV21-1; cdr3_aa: ASSTPTLNYGYT
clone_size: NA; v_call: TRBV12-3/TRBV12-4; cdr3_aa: ASRYGKGSEQY
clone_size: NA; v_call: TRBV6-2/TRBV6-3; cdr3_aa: ASSRQGGTGELF
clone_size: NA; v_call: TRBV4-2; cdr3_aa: ASSPTDRGVDTEAF
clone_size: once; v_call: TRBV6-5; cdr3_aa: ASTVRSSGANVLT
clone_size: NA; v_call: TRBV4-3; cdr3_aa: ASSQFFAGGNNEQF
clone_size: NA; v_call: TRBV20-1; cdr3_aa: SASEGRVANEKLF
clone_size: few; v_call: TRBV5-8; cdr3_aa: ASSFIAGELF
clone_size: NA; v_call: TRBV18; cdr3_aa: ASSARQAEDGKLF
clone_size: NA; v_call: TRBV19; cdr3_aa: ASSDGQGRRQPQH
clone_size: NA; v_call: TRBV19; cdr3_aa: ASSKGGQGYTEAF
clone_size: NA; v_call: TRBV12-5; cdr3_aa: ASGWGLAGGPSYEQY
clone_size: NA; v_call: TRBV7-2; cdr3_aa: ASSLTSETKEEQF
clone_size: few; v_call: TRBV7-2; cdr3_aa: ASSLVAGGYDEQF
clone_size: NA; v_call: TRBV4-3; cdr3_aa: ASSQGAGRTDTQY
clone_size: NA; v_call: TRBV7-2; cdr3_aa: ASSQLVGFTDTQY
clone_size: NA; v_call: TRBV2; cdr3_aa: ASSETSGGAKTQY
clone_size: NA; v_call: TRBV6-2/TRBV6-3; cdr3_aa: ASSFGSLSYNEQF
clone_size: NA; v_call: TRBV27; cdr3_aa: ASSTGQSSYEQY
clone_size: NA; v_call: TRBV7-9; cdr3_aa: ASTLRLAGGYDGYT